These 21 T cell receptor beta chains share one sample of origin, sequenced in a study of naive and memory T cell subsets. Ligated cDNA underwent four rounds of PCR with nested alpha and beta constant region primers and SP2. Each CDR3 protein gets one entry after TCRdb re-called the UMI-ligation and nested PCR reads with MiXCR. Of over 20,000 distinct CDR3 sequences in the sample, around 5.3% are singletons; the top ten hold approximately 7.4%. An oligonucleotide containing a UMI was ligated to the 3' end of TCR cDNA. The specimen sequenced was blood. The source is an adult in good health.

This clonotype was detected many times. The chain carries TRBV7-8 and TRBJ1-1; D gene unclear. The germline CDR1 and CDR2 sequences are SGHVS and FQNEAQ. CDR3 length: 14 residues. V lost 3 bases, J lost 5 bases, and 13 bases lay in between. As DNA, the CDR3 is TGTGCCAGCAGCTTGGGCAGGTTTAGGACTGAAGCTTTCTTT. As protein: CASSLGRFRTEAFF.

There are many counts of this clonotype. The V and J genes are TRBV12-3 or TRBV12-4 and TRBJ2-1; 13 bases agree with TRBD2. The CDR3 covers 17 residues. Trimming cost V 5 bases and J 2 bases; bases outside gene matches: 6. This CDR3 reads CASSPGLAGDAYNEQFF. The CDR3 nucleotides are TGTGCCAGCAGTCCCGGACTAGCGGGAGACGCCTACAATGAGCAGTTCTTC.

This clonotype was seen at least ten times. The CDR3 spells CSAGAFDSDQPQHF. The CDR3 DNA sequence: TGCAGTGCTGGGGCTTTTGACAGCGATCAGCCCCAGCATTTT. V usage is TRBV20-1 and J usage is TRBJ1-5, with D perhaps matching TRBD1 (5 bases). The germline gives CDR1 DFQATT, CDR2 SNEGSKA (reference sequence). The V end lost 5 bases, the J end lost 5 bases, and 16 bases lay between the germline ends. The CDR3 is 14 amino acids.

In its sample, this clonotype was seen many times. The DNA for the CDR3 is TGTGCCATCAGTGTATCTCGGATCACTGAAGCTTTCTTT. It is translated as CAISVSRITEAFF. The V call is TRBV10-3, the J call TRBJ1-1, with D unresolved. The CDR3 runs 13 residues. Trimming left V 4 bases short and J 4 bases short, with 10 bases between. The germline V gene has CDR1 ENHRY and CDR2 SYGVKD.

The table lists this clonotype with many counts. J is TRBJ2-5 and V is TRBV11-1, with D hard to call. CDR1 and CDR2 from the germline V gene are SGHAT and FQDESV (reference sequence). The V and J ends lost 4 bases and 4 bases respectively, with 4 bases between them. The CDR3 loop spans 11 amino acids. The CDR3 is CASSSAETQYF. CDR3 in DNA: TGTGCCAGCAGCTCGGCAGAGACCCAGTACTTC.

This clonotype was seen repeatedly, ten times or more. V usage is TRBV9 and J usage is TRBJ1-1; the D is unclear. The CDR3 extends over 14 amino acids. CDR1 SGDLS and CDR2 YYNGEE come from the germline V gene. Trimming cost V 0 bases and J 2 bases, with 8 bases left between them. This CDR3 is CASSVGQVNTEAFF. In nucleotides, the CDR3 is TGTGCCAGCAGCGTAGGCCAGGTTAACACTGAAGCTTTCTTT.

At least ten counts were recorded for this clonotype. The rearrangement uses TRBV29-1 and TRBJ2-1; TRBD2 aligns across 9 bases. Germline CDR1 reads SQVTM; CDR2 reads ANQGSEA. CDR3 length: 15 amino acids. After removal of 1 base from V and 4 bases from J, the junction contained 5 bases not matched to a gene. This chain's CDR3 is CSVEAASGTYNEQFF. The DNA of the CDR3 is TGCAGCGTTGAAGCGGCTAGCGGGACTTACAATGAGCAGTTCTTC.

A note on this clonotype: One base away lies a much larger clone, so this may be a sequencing read error. The gene calls are TRBV14 and TRBJ2-3; weak D call: TRBD2 (6 bases). The V end was cut by 5 bases, the J end by 2 bases, with 14 bases between. Germline-derived CDR1 and CDR2 are SGHDN and FVKESK. This CDR3 region has 15 residues. CDR3 nucleotide sequence: TGTGCCAGCAGCTACCAGGACTACATCACAGATACGCAGTATTTT. Its protein product is CASSYQDYITDTQYF.

This clonotype was seen more than once but under ten times. The chain carries TRBV9 and TRBJ2-1; D may match TRBD1 or TRBD2 (6 bases each). Per the germline V gene, CDR1 is SGDLS and CDR2 is YYNGEE. This CDR3 has 15 amino acids. V lost 4 bases to trimming and J lost 8 bases, with 19 bases between them. CDR3 sequence (DNA): TGTGCCAGCAGCCCTCATGGGGGGCCGGTCGATGAGCAGTTCTTC. As protein: CASSPHGGPVDEQFF. The full variable domain, its missing parts supplied by reference TRBV9 and TRBJ2-1, is DSGVTQTPKHLITATGQRVTLRCSPRSGDLSVYWYQQSLDQGLQFLIQYYNGEERAKGNILERFSAQQFPDLHSELNLSSLELGDSALYFCASSPHGGPVDEQFFGPGTRLTVL.

This clonotype was counted ten times or more. The rearrangement links TRBV5-1 to TRBJ2-6, with D unclear. Per germline, CDR1 SGHRS and CDR2 YFSETQ. The CDR3 has 15 residues. V was shortened by 2 bases and J by 0 bases, with 6 bases between the two germline ends. The DNA of the CDR3 is TGCGCCAGCAGCTTACGCAGCTCTGGGGCCAACGTCCTGACTTTC. Translated: CASSLRSSGANVLTF.

V is TRBV19 and J is TRBJ2-3, with TRBD2 matching 9 bases. The V gene end was trimmed by 3 bases and the J gene end by 2 bases; junction bases not matched to a gene: 9. The CDR3 covers 17 residues. The germline gives CDR1 LNHDA, CDR2 SQIVND (reference sequence). The CDR3 reads CASSMSGSGRFTDTQYF. Written as DNA, the CDR3 is TGTGCCAGTAGTATGAGCGGAAGCGGGAGGTTCACAGATACGCAGTATTTT. The full variable domain, rest sourced from reference TRBV19 and TRBJ2-3, is DGGITQSPKYLFRKEGQNVTLSCEQNLNHDAMYWYRQDPGQGLRLIYYSQIVNDFQKGDIAEGYSVSREKKESFPLTVTSAQKNPTAFYLCASSMSGSGRFTDTQYFGPGTRLTVL.

The V gene is TRBV30, the J gene TRBJ1-5; 8 bases fit TRBD1. The V gene's germline CDR1 is GTSNPN and CDR2 SVGIG (reference sequence). J was trimmed by 0 bases and V by 3 bases; bases with no gene match: 13. The CDR3 loop spans 18 amino acids. CDR3 amino acids: CAWSSQGAGPYSNQPQHF. In DNA form, the CDR3 reads TGTGCCTGGAGCTCCCAGGGGGCCGGCCCGTATAGCAATCAGCCCCAGCATTTT.

In this sample, this clonotype is medium-sized. This sequence joins TRBV6-4 and TRBJ2-2; D possibly uses TRBD1 or TRBD2 (6 bases each). The ends were cut back, 4 bases at V and 3 bases at J, with 9 bases in the middle. This CDR3 is 14 amino acids long. Per germline, CDR1 MRHNA and CDR2 SNTAGT. CDR3 DNA sequence: TGTGCCAGCAGTGTCGGGGGCGACACCGGGGAGCTGTTTTTT. It specifies CASSVGGDTGELFF.

This clonotype was seen many times. The chain uses TRBV5-5 and TRBJ2-7; 9 bases are shared with TRBD1. Unmatched junction bases numbered 15, after V lost 4 bases and J lost 1 base. Germline CDR1 SGHKS, CDR2 YYEKEE (reference sequence). This CDR3 contains 18 residues. The chain's CDR3 is CASSQVLTGTGISYEQYF. In DNA, the CDR3 is TGTGCCAGCAGCCAAGTACTAACCGGGACAGGGATATCCTACGAGCAGTACTTC.

This clonotype was counted ten times or more. The chain joins TRBV7-9 to TRBJ2-1; 12 nucleotides line up with TRBD2. The junction had 7 bases not matched to a gene; V was cut back by 1 base and J by 12 bases. Germline loops: CDR1 SEHNR, CDR2 FQNEAQ (reference sequence). The CDR3 is 15 amino acids. CDR3: CASSLETSGSRRQFF. CDR3 bases: TGTGCCAGCAGCTTAGAGACTAGCGGGAGTCGAAGGCAGTTCTTC.

This clonotype was seen at least ten times. The genes are TRBV20-1 and TRBJ1-1; 9 nucleotides align to TRBD1. There are 13 residues in the CDR3. Germline V gene lookup returns CDR1 DFQATT and CDR2 SNEGSKA (reference sequence). V shed 5 bases and J 1 base; nucleotides not matched to a gene: 2. CDR3: CSAPGQGNTEAFF. In DNA, the CDR3 is TGCAGTGCTCCGGGACAGGGGAACACTGAAGCTTTCTTT.

This clonotype was recorded a few times. The chain joins TRBV15 to TRBJ2-6; D could derive from TRBD1 or TRBD2 (5 bases each). The CDR3 runs 17 residues. Looked up from germline, CDR1 is LNHNV and CDR2 is YYDKDF (reference sequence). Trimming removed 3 bases at V and 2 bases at J, with 14 bases between. CDR3 DNA: TGTGCCACCAGCAGTAAGGGGAGCGTCCCTGGGGCCAACGTCCTGACTTTC. Protein product: CATSSKGSVPGANVLTF.

This clonotype occurred many times. The chain couples TRBV20-1 to TRBJ1-1, with 11 nucleotides matching TRBD1. V trimming: 2 bases; J trimming: 5 bases; junction bases outside the gene matches: 7. The germline gives CDR1 DFQATT, CDR2 SNEGSKA (reference sequence). The CDR3 loop spans 15 amino acids. In DNA form, the CDR3 reads TGCAGTGCTAGAAAACCGGGACAGGGGGGAACTGAAGCTTTCTTT. Translated: CSARKPGQGGTEAFF.

Judged by abundance, this clonotype is medium-sized. The V call is TRBV2, the J call TRBJ2-1; 7 positions agree with TRBD1. This CDR3 has 14 amino acids. Trimming cost V 2 bases and J 2 bases; bases outside gene matches: 0. Per germline, CDR1 SNHLY and CDR2 FYNNEI. The CDR3 sequence: CASSETGAYNEQFF. CDR3 in DNA: TGTGCCAGCAGTGAAACAGGGGCCTACAATGAGCAGTTCTTC. Complete variable domain (other parts from reference TRBV2 and TRBJ2-1): EPEVTQTPSHQVTQMGQEVILRCVPISNHLYFYWYRQILGQKVEFLVSFYNNEISEKSEIFDDQFSVERPDGSNFTLKIRSTKLEDSAMYFCASSETGAYNEQFFGPGTRLTVL.

This clonotype has a count of ten or more. The CDR3 spells CASSYRGALNTEAFF. The CDR3 bases are TGTGCCAGCAGTTACCGGGGAGCATTGAACACTGAAGCTTTCTTT. The chain uses TRBV6-5 and TRBJ1-1; the D is unclear. Trimming cost V 2 bases and J 0 bases, with 10 bases left between them. Germline V gives CDR1 MNHEY, CDR2 SVGAGI. This CDR3 is 15 amino acids long.

This clonotype was seen many times. In DNA form, the CDR3 reads TGTGCCAGCAGTTACGTGGCAGGGGGCGTTCGGGACACTGAAGCTTTCTTT. Translation gives CASSYVAGGVRDTEAFF. This chain links TRBV6-2 or TRBV6-3 with TRBJ1-1; 8 bases are shared with TRBD1. Trimming at V came to 2 bases and at J to 3 bases, leaving 11 bases not matched to a gene. Per germline, CDR1 MNHEY and CDR2 SVGEGT. This CDR3 region has 17 residues.